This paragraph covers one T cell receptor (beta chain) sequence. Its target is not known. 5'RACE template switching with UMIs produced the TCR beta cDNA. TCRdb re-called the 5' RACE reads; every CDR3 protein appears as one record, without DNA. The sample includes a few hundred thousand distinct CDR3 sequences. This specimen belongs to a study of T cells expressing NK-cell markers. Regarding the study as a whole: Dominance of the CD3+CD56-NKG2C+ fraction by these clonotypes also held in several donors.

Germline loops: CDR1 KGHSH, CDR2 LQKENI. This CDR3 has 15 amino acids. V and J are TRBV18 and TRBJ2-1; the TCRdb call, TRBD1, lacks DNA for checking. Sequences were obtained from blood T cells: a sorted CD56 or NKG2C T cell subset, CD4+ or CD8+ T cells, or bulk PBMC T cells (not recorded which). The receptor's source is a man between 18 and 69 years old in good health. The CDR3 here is CASSQGTGPNNEQFF.